This T cell receptor (beta chain) is drawn from a study of blood T cell repertoires in COVID-19. Looking at the study overall: The United States, Italy and Spain supplied acute and convalescent COVID-19 samples. Sources were T cells, B-cell-depleted T cells, or PBMCs; the material itself was cDNA or gDNA.

The method was immunoSEQ multiplex PCR; TCRdb's version includes in-frame clones alone and lacks a portion of them. In the table there are about 280,000 clones, about 85% of which are singletons. Participants were placed into cohorts based on the clinical history they reported. The germline gives CDR1 MDHEN, CDR2 SYDVKM. V lost 4 bases and J lost 7, with 11 bases in between. CDR3 length: 12 residues. The chain combines TRBV28 with TRBJ2-7; weak D call: TRBD2 (6 bases). The source material was PBMCs or T cells enriched from blood (not recorded which). The origin of this receptor is a woman in her 50s who had recovered from COVID-19. CDR3 nucleotide sequence: TGTGCCAGCAGTTCCGGGGCGGGGGAGCAGTACTTC. Residues: CASSSGAGEQYF.